The 21 T cell receptor beta chains given below trace back to one sample, sequenced in a study of cytomegalovirus exposure and HLA in healthy donors. PCR amplification relied on 60 Vbeta primers (plus 13 Jbeta primers). Method: immunoSEQ multiplex PCR; TCRdb's copy keeps in-frame clones and lacks some. Here the sample spans 90,000 to 120,000 clones, roughly 71% being singletons. Sequences were obtained from PBMCs. These receptors came from a man in his forties in good health and CMV-seropositive.

The chain is built from TRBV2 and TRBJ2-1, with 7 nucleotides matching TRBD2. The CDR3 is 14 amino acids. Germline V CDR1 and CDR2: SNHLY, FYNNEI. Germline trimming cut 4 bases from V and 2 bases from J; bases unmatched to any gene: 2. The CDR3 bases are TGTGCCAGCAGTGCTAGCGGAACCTACAATGAGCAGTTCTTC. As protein: CASSASGTYNEQFF.

V and J are TRBV6-5 and TRBJ1-3; D unresolved. The CDR3 is 14 amino acids. Trimming took off 8 bases at V and 4 bases at J, with 15 bases between the two ends. The V gene's germline CDR1 is MNHEY and CDR2 SVGAGI. CDR3 region: CASGVSATGNTIYF. The CDR3 DNA reads as TGTGCCAGCGGCGTCAGCGCCACGGGAAACACCATATATTTT.

The chain has TRBV6-5 and TRBJ2-1; 12 positions agree with TRBD2. The CDR3 has 16 amino acids. V lost 3 bases to trimming and J lost 5 bases; unmatched junction nucleotides: 5. The germline V gene has CDR1 MNHEY and CDR2 SVGAGI. The CDR3 loop is CASSYWTSGKDNEQFF. DNA for the CDR3: TGTGCCAGCAGTTATTGGACTAGCGGGAAAGACAATGAGCAGTTCTTC.

The chain combines TRBV6-5 with TRBJ1-3; 7 bases fit TRBD1. The germline gives CDR1 MNHEY, CDR2 SVGAGI. The CDR3 is 14 residues long. V lost 2 bases to trimming and J lost 6 bases; unmatched junction nucleotides: 4. CDR3 DNA sequence: TGTGCCAGCAGTTACAACAGGGGAGTAAACACCATATATTTT. This sequence encodes CASSYNRGVNTIYF.

The chain is built from TRBV19 and TRBJ1-4; D may be TRBD1 (5 bases). The length of the CDR3 is 18 residues. Germline CDR1 and CDR2: LNHDA and SQIVND (reference sequence). V lost 1 base and J 5 bases, leaving 20 bases between the germline ends. CDR3 protein: CASSIGVDPFRGNEKLFF. The CDR3 DNA reads as TGTGCCAGTAGTATAGGAGTTGATCCATTTCGGGGGAATGAAAAACTGTTTTTT. The variable domain in full, completed from reference TRBV19 and TRBJ1-4, reads DGGITQSPKYLFRKEGQNVTLSCEQNLNHDAMYWYRQDPGQGLRLIYYSQIVNDFQKGDIAEGYSVSREKKESFPLTVTSAQKNPTAFYLCASSIGVDPFRGNEKLFFGSGTQLSVL.

The chain has TRBV2 and TRBJ1-1; unclear D gene. The V end lost 4 bases, the J end lost 2 bases, and 8 bases lay between the germline ends. The germline gives CDR1 SNHLY, CDR2 FYNNEI. The CDR3 totals 13 residues. CDR3 sequence reads: CASSVGFNTEAFF. DNA of the CDR3: TGTGCCAGCAGTGTCGGGTTTAACACTGAAGCTTTCTTT. The full variable domain, its missing parts supplied by reference TRBV2 and TRBJ1-1, is EPEVTQTPSHQVTQMGQEVILRCVPISNHLYFYWYRQILGQKVEFLVSFYNNEISEKSEIFDDQFSVERPDGSNFTLKIRSTKLEDSAMYFCASSVGFNTEAFFGQGTRLTVV.

This clone was seen once. The rearrangement joins TRBV7-9 to TRBJ2-2; tentatively, D is TRBD1 (5 bases). The germline V and J ends were trimmed by 6 bases and 4 bases, with 21 bases remaining between them. The length of the CDR3 is 17 residues. CDR1 is SEHNR, CDR2 FQNEAQ, per germline (reference sequence). The CDR3 DNA reads as TGTGCCAGCAGTCCAACCCTGGACCAGGGCGGCACCGGGGAGCTGTTTTTT. Amino acid sequence: CASSPTLDQGGTGELFF.

V usage is TRBV2 and J usage is TRBJ1-1, with a possible D match to TRBD1 (5 bases). Trimming shortened V by 4 bases and J by 4 bases, and 13 bases separated the two germline ends. Germline CDR1 is SNHLY and CDR2 is FYNNEI. The CDR3 contains 14 residues. The DNA of the CDR3 is TGTGCCAGCAGTGGACAGTCCCGTGGCACTGAAGCTTTCTTT. Amino acids: CASSGQSRGTEAFF. Filled out from reference TRBV2 and TRBJ1-1, the complete variable domain reads EPEVTQTPSHQVTQMGQEVILRCVPISNHLYFYWYRQILGQKVEFLVSFYNNEISEKSEIFDDQFSVERPDGSNFTLKIRSTKLEDSAMYFCASSGQSRGTEAFFGQGTRLTVV.

The rearrangement joins TRBV2 to TRBJ2-1; D perhaps matches TRBD2 (5 bases). Germline loops: CDR1 SNHLY, CDR2 FYNNEI. This CDR3 comprises 12 residues. Trimming cost V 8 bases and J 2 bases, with 7 bases left between them. CDR3 residues: CASVGAYNEQFF. The DNA of the CDR3 is TGTGCCAGCGTCGGGGCCTACAATGAGCAGTTCTTC.

The chain recombines TRBV9 with TRBJ2-2; D might be TRBD2 (5 bases). The CDR3 covers 16 residues. V lost 0 bases to trimming and J lost 4 bases, with 13 bases between them. The germline V gene has CDR1 SGDLS and CDR2 YYNGEE. CDR3 DNA sequence: TGTGCCAGCAGCGTAGGGTCGGGAATAAGCACCGGGGAGCTGTTTTTT. As protein: CASSVGSGISTGELFF.

The chain couples TRBV7-9 to TRBJ2-5; D is uncertain. From germline, CDR1 is SEHNR and CDR2 FQNEAQ (reference sequence). V dropped 5 bases and J dropped 5 bases, with 6 bases sitting between them. This CDR3 is built from 11 residues. The CDR3 DNA is TGTGCCAGCAGCGCGTCTGAGACCCAGTACTTC. This gives the protein CASSASETQYF.

V and J are TRBV7-3 and TRBJ2-3; 7 nucleotides line up with TRBD2. Germline values: CDR1 SGHTA, CDR2 FQGTGA. V was clipped by 6 bases and J by 4 bases; unmatched bases: 7. The CDR3 extends over 14 amino acids. CDR3 sequence (DNA): TGTGCCAGCAGTCCTCCGGGGGGTTCAGATACGCAGTATTTT. This encodes CASSPPGGSDTQYF. Full variable domain (missing parts from reference TRBV7-3 and TRBJ2-3): GAGVSQTPSNKVTEKGKYVELRCDPISGHTALYWYRQSLGQGPEFLIYFQGTGAADDSGLPNDRFFAVRPEGSVSTLKIQRTERGDSAVYLCASSPPGGSDTQYFGPGTRLTVL.

This CDR3 reads CASSSSGLAGGNTGELFF. Written as DNA, the CDR3 is TGTGCCAGCAGCTCATCCGGACTAGCGGGAGGTAACACCGGGGAGCTGTTTTTT. V gene TRBV7-2 combines with J gene TRBJ2-2; TRBD2 agrees at 14 bases. Germline V lookup: CDR1 SGHTA, CDR2 FQGNSA. The CDR3 sequence is 18 residues long. V shed 4 bases, J shed 2 bases, and the junction held 6 bases outside the gene matches.

V is TRBV10-3 and J is TRBJ1-5; unclear D gene. The CDR3 is made up of 13 amino acids. Germline V gene lookup returns CDR1 ENHRY and CDR2 SYGVKD. V lost 4 bases and J 9 bases, leaving 13 bases between the germline ends. CDR3 region: CAISGDRSGPQHF. CDR3 DNA: TGTGCCATCAGTGGTGACCGATCAGGGCCCCAGCATTTT.

The chain links TRBV19 to TRBJ2-7; D ambiguous. CDR3 length equals 12 residues. The V and J ends lost 4 bases and 7 bases respectively, with 11 bases between them. CDR1 is LNHDA, CDR2 SQIVND, per germline (reference sequence). In nucleotides, the CDR3 is TGTGCCAGTAGTACCTATCAGGAAGAGCAGTACTTC. It encodes CASSTYQEEQYF.

The chain carries TRBV27 and TRBJ1-3; TRBD1 is a possible D gene (6 bases). There are 13 residues in the CDR3. V was shortened by 5 bases and J by 2 bases, with 7 bases between the two germline ends. Germline lookup yields CDR1 MNHEY and CDR2 SMNVEV (reference sequence). For the CDR3, the DNA is TGTGCCAGCAGTCAGGGGACTGGAAACACCATATATTTT. It is translated as CASSQGTGNTIYF.

As for this clone: Other nucleotide sequences in the sample specify the same CDR3. V gene TRBV14 combines with J gene TRBJ2-7; D is ambiguous. Trimming pared 3 bases from V and 7 bases from J, leaving 10 bases between. Germline loops: CDR1 SGHDN, CDR2 FVKESK. The CDR3 contains 12 residues. The chain's CDR3 is CASSQITVEQYF. DNA for the CDR3: TGTGCCAGCAGCCAGATAACGGTGGAGCAGTACTTC.

In DNA, the CDR3 is TGTGCCAGCAGTTCGTTCGGGGTCAAGGTCTATGGCTACACCTTC. This translates into CASSSFGVKVYGYTF. The chain is built from TRBV28 and TRBJ1-2; D is unresolved. V was clipped by 4 bases and J by 4 bases, with 16 bases between them. Germline CDR1 is MDHEN and CDR2 is SYDVKM. The CDR3 contains 15 residues.

This clone was counted a few times. The chain recombines TRBV9 with TRBJ1-4; TRBD1 might be the D (5 bases). CDR3 length: 15 residues. Germline CDR1 is SGDLS and CDR2 is YYNGEE. Trimming left V 2 bases short and J 3 bases short, with 11 bases between. The CDR3 coding sequence is TGTGCCAGCAGCGTTGGGGGGGGTTCTAATGAAAAACTGTTTTTT. Translating it yields CASSVGGGSNEKLFF.

This chain connects TRBV19 to TRBJ1-1, with D hard to call. CDR1 and CDR2 from the germline V gene are LNHDA and SQIVND (reference sequence). Trimming cost V 7 bases and J 5 bases, with 8 bases left between them. The CDR3 sequence is 11 residues long. CDR3 in amino acids: CASTRGTEAFF. In nucleotides, the CDR3 is TGTGCCAGTACCCGAGGGACTGAAGCTTTCTTT.

The J gene is TRBJ2-2, the V gene TRBV13, with D perhaps TRBD1 (6 bases). The V and J ends lost 2 bases and 6 bases respectively, with 13 bases between them. The CDR3 covers 15 residues. Per the germline V gene, CDR1 is PRHDT and CDR2 is FYEKMQ (reference sequence). Here the CDR3 reads CASSLMQGLAGELFF. The CDR3 DNA is TGTGCCAGCAGCTTAATGCAGGGGTTAGCCGGGGAGCTGTTTTTT.